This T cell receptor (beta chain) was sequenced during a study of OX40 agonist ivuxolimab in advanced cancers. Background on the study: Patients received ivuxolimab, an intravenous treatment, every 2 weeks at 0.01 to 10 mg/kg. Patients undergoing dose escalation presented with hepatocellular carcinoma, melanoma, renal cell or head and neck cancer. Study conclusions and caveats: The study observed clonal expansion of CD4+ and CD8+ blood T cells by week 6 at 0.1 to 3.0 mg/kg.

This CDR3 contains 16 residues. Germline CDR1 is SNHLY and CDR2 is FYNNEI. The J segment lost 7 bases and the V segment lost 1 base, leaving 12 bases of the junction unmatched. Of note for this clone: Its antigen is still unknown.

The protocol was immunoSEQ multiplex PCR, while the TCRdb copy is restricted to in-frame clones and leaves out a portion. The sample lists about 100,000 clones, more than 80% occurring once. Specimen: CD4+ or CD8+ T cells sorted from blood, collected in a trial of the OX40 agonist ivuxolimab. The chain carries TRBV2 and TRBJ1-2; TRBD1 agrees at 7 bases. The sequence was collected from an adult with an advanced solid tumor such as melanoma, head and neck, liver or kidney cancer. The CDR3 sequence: CASSEESTGVSSGYTF. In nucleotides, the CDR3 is TGTGCCAGCAGTGAAGAGTCCACAGGGGTGTCGAGTGGCTACACCTTC.